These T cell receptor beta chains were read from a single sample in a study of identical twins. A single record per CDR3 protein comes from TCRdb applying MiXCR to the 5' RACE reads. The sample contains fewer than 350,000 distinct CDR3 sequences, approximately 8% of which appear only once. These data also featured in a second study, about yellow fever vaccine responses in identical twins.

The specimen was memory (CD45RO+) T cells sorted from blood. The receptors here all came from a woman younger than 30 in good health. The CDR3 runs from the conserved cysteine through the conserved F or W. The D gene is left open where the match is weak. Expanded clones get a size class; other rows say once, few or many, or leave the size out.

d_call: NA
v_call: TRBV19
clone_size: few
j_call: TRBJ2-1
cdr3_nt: TGTGCCAGTAGCTCCGTGGGTAGCGGCCATTTATCCAATGAGCAGTTCTTC
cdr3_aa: CASSSVGSGHLSNEQFF

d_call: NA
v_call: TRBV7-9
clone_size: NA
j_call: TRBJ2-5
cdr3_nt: TGTGCCAGCAGCTTGTGGACCGAAGAGACCCAGTACTTC
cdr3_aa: CASSLWTEETQYF

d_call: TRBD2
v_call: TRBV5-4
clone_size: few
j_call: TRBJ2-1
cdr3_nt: TGTGCCAGCAGCCAGGGCATAGCGGGGGCCTCCAATGAGCAGTTCTTC
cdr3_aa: CASSQGIAGASNEQFF

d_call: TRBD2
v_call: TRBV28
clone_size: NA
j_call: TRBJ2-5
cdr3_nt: TGTGCCAGCAGTTCCAGGCTAGCGGGAGTAGAGACCCAGTACTTC
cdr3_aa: CASSSRLAGVETQYF

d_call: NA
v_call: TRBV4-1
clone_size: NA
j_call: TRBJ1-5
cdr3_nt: TGCGCCAGCAGCCAAGATATTGGACAGTTAAATCAGCCCCAGCATTTT
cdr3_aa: CASSQDIGQLNQPQHF

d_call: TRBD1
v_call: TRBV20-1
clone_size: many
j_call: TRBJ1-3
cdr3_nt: TGCAGTGCCATTCAAACAGGGGGCTGGGTTGGAAACACCATATATTTT
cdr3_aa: CSAIQTGGWVGNTIYF

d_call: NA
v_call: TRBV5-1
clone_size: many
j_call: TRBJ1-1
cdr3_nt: TGCGCCAGCAGCTTATCAGGGGACACTGAAGCTTTCTTT
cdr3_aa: CASSLSGDTEAFF

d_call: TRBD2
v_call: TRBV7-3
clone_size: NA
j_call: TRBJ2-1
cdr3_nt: TGTGCCAGCAGCTTGGGACTAGCGCGCAATGAGCAGTTCTTC
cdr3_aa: CASSLGLARNEQFF

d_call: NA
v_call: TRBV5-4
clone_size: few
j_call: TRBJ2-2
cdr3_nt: TGTGCCAGCAGCTTGGCAGCGCGGGGCGGCACCGGGGAGCTGTTTTTT
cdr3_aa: CASSLAARGGTGELFF

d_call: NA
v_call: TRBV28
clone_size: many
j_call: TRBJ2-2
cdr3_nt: TGTGCCAGCAGTCGCCCGACAGCCCGACCGGGGGAGCTGTTTTTT
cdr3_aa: CASSRPTARPGELFF

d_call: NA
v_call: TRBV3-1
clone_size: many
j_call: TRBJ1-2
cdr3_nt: TGTGCCAGCAGCCAAGATCAGGTCAGCAACTATGGCTACACCTTC
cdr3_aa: CASSQDQVSNYGYTF

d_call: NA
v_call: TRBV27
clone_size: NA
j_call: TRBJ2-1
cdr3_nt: TGTGCCAGCAGACTTCTGGGGAATGAGCAGTTCTTC
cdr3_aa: CASRLLGNEQFF

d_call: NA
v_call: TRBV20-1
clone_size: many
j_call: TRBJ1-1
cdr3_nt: TGCAGTGCTAGAGTGCAGGGGAGGAACACTGAAGCTTTCTTT
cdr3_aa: CSARVQGRNTEAFF

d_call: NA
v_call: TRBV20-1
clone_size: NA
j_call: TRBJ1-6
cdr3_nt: TGCAGTGCTAGAACCCAGGGTCTTTGTTCACCCCTCCACTTT
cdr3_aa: CSARTQGLCSPLHF

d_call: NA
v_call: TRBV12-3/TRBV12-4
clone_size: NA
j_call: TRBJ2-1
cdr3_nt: TGTGCCAGCAGTTTGACTGGGAATGAGCAGTTCTTC
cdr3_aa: CASSLTGNEQFF

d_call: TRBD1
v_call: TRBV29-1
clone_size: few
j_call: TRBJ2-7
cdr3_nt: TGCAGCGTTGGTCGGCAGGGGGAAGACGAGCAGTACTTC
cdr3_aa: CSVGRQGEDEQYF

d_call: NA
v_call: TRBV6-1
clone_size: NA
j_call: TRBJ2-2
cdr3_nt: TGTGCCAGCAGACAGTACGGTAGAGGGGTCGGGGAGCTGTTTTTT
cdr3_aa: CASRQYGRGVGELFF

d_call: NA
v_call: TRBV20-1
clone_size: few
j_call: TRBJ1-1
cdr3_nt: TGCAGTGCCGAAGTTAACACTGAAGCTTTCTTT
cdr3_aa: CSAEVNTEAFF

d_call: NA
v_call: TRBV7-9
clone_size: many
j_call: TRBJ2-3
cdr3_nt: TGTGCCAGCAGCTTAGCGGGGCCGGGTTGGGCGCAGTATTTT
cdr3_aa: CASSLAGPGWAQYF

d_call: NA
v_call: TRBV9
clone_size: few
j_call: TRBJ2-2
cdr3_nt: TGTGCCAGCAGCGTAGGAGTGTACACCGGGGAGCTGTTTTTT
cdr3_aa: CASSVGVYTGELFF

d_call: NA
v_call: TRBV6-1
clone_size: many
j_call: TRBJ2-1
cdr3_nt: TGTGCCAGCAGTGAAGCAGAGACACCGGGCGGCTACTTCAACAATGAGCAGTTCTTC
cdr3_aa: CASSEAETPGGYFNNEQFF

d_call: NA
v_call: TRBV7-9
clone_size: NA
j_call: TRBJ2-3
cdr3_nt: TGTGCCAGCAGCTTAGTAGAGGTTAGCCACACAGATACGCAGTATTTT
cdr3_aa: CASSLVEVSHTDTQYF

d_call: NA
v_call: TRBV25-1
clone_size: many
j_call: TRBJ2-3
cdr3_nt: TGTGCCAGCGCGGACCCCGGCACAGATACGCAGTATTTT
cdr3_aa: CASADPGTDTQYF

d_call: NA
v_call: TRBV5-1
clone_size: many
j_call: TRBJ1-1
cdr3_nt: TGCGCCAGCAGCTTGCAGGAGGGCACTGAAGCTTTCTTT
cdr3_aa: CASSLQEGTEAFF

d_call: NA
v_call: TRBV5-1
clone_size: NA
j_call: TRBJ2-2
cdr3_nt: TGCGCCAGCAGCTTGGCACCACAGGGTTTGTCCGGGGAGCTGTTTTTT
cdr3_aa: CASSLAPQGLSGELFF

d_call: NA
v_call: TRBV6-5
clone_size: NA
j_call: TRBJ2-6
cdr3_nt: TGTGCCAGCAGTTACGGCGCTGGGGCCGGGGCCAACGTCCTGACTTTC
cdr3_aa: CASSYGAGAGANVLTF

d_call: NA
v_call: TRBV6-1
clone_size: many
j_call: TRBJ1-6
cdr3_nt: TGTGCCAGCAGTGAAGCAGGTTTCGATTCACCCCTCCACTTT
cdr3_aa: CASSEAGFDSPLHF

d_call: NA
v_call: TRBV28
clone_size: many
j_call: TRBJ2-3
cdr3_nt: TGTGCCAGCAGCTCCCCGACCCCGTCCCCAGATACGCAGTATTTT
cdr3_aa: CASSSPTPSPDTQYF

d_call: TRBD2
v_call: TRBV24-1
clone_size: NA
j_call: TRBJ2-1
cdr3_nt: TGTGCCACTCGAAGCACGGGACTACTCGACAATGAGCAGTTCTTC
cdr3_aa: CATRSTGLLDNEQFF

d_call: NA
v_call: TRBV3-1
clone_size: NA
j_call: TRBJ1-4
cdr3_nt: TGTGCCAGCAGCCAAGGAAAACGTAATGAAAAACTGTTTTTT
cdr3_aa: CASSQGKRNEKLFF

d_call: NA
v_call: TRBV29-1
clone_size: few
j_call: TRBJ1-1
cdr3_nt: TGCAGCGTAACCGAGGGACTCACTGAAGCTTTCTTT
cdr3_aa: CSVTEGLTEAFF